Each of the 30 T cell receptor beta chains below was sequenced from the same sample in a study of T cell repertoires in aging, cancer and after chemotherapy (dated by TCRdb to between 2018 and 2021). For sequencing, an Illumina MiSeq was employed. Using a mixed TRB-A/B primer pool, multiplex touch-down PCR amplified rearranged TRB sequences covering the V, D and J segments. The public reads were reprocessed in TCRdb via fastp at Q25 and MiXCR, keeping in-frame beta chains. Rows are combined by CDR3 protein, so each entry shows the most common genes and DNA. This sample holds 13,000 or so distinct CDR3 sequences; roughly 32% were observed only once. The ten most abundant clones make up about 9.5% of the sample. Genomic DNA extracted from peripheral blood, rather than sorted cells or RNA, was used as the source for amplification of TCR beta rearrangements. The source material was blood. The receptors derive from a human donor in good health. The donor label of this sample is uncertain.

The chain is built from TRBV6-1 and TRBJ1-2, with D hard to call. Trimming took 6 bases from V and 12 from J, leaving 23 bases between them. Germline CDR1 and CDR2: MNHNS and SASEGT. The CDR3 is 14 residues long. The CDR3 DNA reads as TGTGCCAGCAGGGAGACATCAGCGGCGTTTCGTGACACCTTC. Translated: CASRETSAAFRDTF.

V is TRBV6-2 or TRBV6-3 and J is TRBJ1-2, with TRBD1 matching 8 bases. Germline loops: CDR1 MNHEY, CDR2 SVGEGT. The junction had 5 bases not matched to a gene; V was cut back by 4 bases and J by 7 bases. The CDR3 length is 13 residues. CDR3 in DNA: TGTGCCAGCAGTTGGACAGGGAGCGGTGGCTACACCTTC. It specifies CASSWTGSGGYTF.

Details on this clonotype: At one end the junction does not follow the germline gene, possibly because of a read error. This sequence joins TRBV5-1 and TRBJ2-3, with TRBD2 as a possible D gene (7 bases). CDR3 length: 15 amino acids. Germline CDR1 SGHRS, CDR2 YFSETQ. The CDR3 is CASSSGRGRTDTQYF. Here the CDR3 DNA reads TGTGCCAGCAGCTCGGGGCGGGGGCGCACAGATACGCAGTATTTT.

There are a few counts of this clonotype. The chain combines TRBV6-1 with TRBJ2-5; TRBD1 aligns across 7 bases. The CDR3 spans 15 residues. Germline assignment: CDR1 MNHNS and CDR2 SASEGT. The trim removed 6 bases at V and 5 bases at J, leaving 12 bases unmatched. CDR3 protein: CASRLDEGALETQYF. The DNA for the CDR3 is TGTGCCAGCAGACTTGATGAGGGGGCCCTTGAGACCCAGTACTTC.

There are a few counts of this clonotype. CDR3 protein: CATSDPGDTGELFF. The CDR3 region has the DNA TGTGCCACCAGTGATCCTGGTGATACCGGGGAGCTGTTTTTT. The chain carries TRBV24-1 and TRBJ2-2; unclear D gene. This CDR3 has 14 amino acids. V dropped 3 bases and J dropped 5 bases, with 9 bases sitting between them. From germline, CDR1 is KGHDR and CDR2 SFDVKD.

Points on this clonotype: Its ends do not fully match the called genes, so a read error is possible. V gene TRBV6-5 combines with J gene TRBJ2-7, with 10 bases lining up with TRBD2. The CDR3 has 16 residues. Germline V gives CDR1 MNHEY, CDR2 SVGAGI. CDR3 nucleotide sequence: TGTGCCCGCAGTTACTCGAGAGTACTAGCGGGATACGAGCAGTACTTC. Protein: CARSYSRVLAGYEQYF.

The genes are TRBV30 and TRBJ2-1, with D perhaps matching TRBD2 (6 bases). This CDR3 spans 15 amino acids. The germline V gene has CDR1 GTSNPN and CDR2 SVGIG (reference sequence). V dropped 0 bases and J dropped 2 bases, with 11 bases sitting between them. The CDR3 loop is CAWSVPGVPYNEQFF. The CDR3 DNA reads TGTGCCTGGAGTGTACCGGGGGTCCCCTACAATGAGCAGTTCTTC.

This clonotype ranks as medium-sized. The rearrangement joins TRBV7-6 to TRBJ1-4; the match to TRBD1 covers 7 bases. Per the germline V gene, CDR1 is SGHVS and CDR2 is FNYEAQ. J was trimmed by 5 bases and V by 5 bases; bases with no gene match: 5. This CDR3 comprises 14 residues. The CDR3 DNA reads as TGTGCCAGCAGCCTCGGGACAGTCAATGAAAAACTGTTTTTT. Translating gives CASSLGTVNEKLFF.

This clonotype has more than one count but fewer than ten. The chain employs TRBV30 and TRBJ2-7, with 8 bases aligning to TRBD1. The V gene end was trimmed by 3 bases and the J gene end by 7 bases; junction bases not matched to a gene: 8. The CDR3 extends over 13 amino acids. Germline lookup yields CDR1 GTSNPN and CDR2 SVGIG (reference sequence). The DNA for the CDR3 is TGTGCCTGGAGAGGAGGCAGGGGGCTAGAGCAGTACTTC. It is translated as CAWRGGRGLEQYF.

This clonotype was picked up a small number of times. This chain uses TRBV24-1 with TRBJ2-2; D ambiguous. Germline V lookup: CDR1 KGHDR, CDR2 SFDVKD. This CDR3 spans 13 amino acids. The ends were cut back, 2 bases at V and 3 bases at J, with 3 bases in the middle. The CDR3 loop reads CATSDSHTGELFF. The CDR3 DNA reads TGTGCCACCAGTGATTCTCACACCGGGGAGCTGTTTTTT.

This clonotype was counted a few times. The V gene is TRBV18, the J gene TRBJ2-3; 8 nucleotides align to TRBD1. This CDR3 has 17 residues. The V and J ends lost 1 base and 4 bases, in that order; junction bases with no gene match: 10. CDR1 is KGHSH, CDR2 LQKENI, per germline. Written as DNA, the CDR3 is TGTGCCAGCTCACCACTACGGGACAGGCAGGGATCAGATACGCAGTATTTT. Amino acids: CASSPLRDRQGSDTQYF.

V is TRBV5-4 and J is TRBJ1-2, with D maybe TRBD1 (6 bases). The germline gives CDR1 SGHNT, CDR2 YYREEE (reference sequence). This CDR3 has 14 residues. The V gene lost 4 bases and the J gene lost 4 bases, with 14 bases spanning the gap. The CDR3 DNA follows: TGTGCCAGCAGCACACAGACAGGTTCCTATGGCTACACCTTC. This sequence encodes CASSTQTGSYGYTF. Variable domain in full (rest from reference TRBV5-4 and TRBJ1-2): ETGVTQSPTHLIKTRGQQVTLRCSSQSGHNTVSWYQQALGQGPQFIFQYYREEENGRGNFPPRFSGLQFPNYSSELNVNALELDDSALYLCASSTQTGSYGYTFGSGTRLTVV.

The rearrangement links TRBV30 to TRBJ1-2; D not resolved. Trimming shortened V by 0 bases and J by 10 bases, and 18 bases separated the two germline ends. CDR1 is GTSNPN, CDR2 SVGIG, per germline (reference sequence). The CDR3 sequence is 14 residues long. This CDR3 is CAWSVLVYNPLYTF. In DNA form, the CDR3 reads TGTGCCTGGAGTGTATTAGTCTATAACCCCCTCTACACCTTC.

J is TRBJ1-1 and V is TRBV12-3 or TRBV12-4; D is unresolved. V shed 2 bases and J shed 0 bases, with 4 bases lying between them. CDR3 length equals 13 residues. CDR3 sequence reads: CASSLHMNTEAFF. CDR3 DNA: TGTGCCAGCAGTTTACACATGAACACTGAAGCTTTCTTT.

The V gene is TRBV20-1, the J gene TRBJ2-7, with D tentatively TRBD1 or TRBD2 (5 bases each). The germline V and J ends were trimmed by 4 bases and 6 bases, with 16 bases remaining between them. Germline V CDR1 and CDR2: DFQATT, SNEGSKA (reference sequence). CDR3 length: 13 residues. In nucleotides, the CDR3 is TGCAGTGCTACCGACAGCGGCGGCTCCGAGCAGTACTTC. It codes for CSATDSGGSEQYF.

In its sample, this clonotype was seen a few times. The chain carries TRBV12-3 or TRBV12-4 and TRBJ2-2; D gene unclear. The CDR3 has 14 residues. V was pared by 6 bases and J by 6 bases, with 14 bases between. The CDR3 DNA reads TGTGCCAGCAGGCTACCCTGGGCGCCCGGGGAGCTGTTTTTT. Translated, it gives CASRLPWAPGELFF.

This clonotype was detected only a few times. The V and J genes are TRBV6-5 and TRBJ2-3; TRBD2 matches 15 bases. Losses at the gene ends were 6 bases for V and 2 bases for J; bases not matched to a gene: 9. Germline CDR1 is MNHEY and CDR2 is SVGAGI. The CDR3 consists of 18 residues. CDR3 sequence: CASSYEGLAGGPTDTQYF. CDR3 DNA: TGTGCCAGCAGCTACGAGGGACTAGCGGGGGGCCCCACAGATACGCAGTATTTT.

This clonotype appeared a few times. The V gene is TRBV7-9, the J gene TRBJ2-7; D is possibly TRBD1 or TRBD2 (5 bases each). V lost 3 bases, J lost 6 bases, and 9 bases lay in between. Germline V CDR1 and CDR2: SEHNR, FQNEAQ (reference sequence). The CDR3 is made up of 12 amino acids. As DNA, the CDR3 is TGTGCCAGCAGCTTCGAGGGGTCCGAGCAGTACTTC. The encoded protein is CASSFEGSEQYF.

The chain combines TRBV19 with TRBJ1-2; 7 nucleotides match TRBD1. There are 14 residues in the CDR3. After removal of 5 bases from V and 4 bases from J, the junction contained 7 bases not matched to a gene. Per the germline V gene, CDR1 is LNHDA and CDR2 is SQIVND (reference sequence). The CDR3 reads CASSEGQIFYGYTF. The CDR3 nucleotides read TGTGCCAGTAGTGAGGGACAGATTTTCTATGGCTACACCTTC.

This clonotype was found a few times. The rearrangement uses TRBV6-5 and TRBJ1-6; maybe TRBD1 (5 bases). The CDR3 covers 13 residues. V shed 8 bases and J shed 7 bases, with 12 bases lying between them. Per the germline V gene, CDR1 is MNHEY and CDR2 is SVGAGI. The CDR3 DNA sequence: TGTGCCAGCCGGGCGAGGGGCAATTCACCCCTCCACTTT. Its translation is CASRARGNSPLHF.

The CDR3 DNA follows: TGTGCCAGCAGTCGGGCGGGGGGGATTGTGACTAATGAAAAACTGTTTTTT. Translation gives CASSRAGGIVTNEKLFF. The V call is TRBV6-6, the J call TRBJ1-4, with D possibly being TRBD1 (5 bases). Germline V CDR1 and CDR2: MNHNY, SVGAGI (reference sequence). This CDR3 contains 17 residues. V lost 5 bases to trimming and J lost 2 bases, with 18 bases between them.

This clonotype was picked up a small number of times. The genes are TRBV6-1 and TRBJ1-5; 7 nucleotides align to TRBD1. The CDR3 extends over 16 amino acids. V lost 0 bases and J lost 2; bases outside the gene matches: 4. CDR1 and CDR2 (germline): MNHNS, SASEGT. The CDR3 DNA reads TGTGCCAGCAGTGAAGCCTGGACAGGCGGCAATCAGCCCCAGCATTTT. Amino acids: CASSEAWTGGNQPQHF.

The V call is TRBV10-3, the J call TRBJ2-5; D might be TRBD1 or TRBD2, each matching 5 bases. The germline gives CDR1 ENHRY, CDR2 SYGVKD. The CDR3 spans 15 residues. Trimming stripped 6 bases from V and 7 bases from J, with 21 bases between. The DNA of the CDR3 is TGTGCCATCAGGAAATCTGAAAGGGACCCGGGGACCCAGTACTTC. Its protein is CAIRKSERDPGTQYF.

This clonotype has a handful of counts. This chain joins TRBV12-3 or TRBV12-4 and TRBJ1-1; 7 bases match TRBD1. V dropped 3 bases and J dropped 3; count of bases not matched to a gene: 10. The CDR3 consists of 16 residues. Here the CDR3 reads CASSLARPGGYTEAFF. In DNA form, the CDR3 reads TGTGCCAGCAGTTTGGCCCGGCCAGGGGGTTACACTGAAGCTTTCTTT.

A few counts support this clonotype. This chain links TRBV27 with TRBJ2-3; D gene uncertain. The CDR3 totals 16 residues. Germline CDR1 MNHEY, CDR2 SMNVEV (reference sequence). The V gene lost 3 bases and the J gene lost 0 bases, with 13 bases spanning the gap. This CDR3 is CASSFLLGTSTDTQYF. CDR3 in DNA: TGTGCCAGCAGTTTTTTACTTGGAACTAGCACAGATACGCAGTATTTT.

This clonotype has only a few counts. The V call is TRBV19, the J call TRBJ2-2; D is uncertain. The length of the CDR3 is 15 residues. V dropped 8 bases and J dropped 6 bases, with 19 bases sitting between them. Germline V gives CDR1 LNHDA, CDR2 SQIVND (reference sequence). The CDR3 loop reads CASRPGPLVPGELFF. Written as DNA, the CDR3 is TGTGCCAGTCGTCCAGGCCCCTTGGTTCCCGGGGAGCTGTTTTTT.

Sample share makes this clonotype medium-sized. Written as DNA, the CDR3 is TGCAGCGTTGAAGTTGCTAGCGGGGTTAGCACAGATACGCAGTATTTT. Translation gives CSVEVASGVSTDTQYF. The rearrangement joins TRBV29-1 to TRBJ2-3; 9 bases are a match to TRBD2. V lost 1 base to trimming and J lost 0 bases; unmatched junction nucleotides: 5. Germline V lookup: CDR1 SQVTM, CDR2 ANQGSEA. The CDR3 loop spans 16 amino acids.

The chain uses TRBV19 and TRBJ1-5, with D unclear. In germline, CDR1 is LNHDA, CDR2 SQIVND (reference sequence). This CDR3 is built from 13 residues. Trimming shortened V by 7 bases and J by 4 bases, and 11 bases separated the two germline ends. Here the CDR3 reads CASKDTENQPQHF. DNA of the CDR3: TGTGCCAGTAAAGACACAGAAAATCAGCCCCAGCATTTT.

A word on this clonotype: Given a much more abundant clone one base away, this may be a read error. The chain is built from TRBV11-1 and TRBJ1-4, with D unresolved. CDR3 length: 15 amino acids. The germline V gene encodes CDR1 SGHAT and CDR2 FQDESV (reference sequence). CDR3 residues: CASSFAGSTNKKLFF. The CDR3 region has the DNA TGTGCCAGCAGCTTTGCGGGGTCGACTAATAAAAAACTGTTTTTT.

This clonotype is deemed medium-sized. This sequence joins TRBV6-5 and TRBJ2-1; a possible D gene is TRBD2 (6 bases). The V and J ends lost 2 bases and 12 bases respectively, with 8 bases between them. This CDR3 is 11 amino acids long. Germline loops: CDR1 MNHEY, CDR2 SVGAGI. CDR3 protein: CASSYNGGQFF. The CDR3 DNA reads TGTGCCAGCAGTTACAACGGGGGGCAGTTCTTC.